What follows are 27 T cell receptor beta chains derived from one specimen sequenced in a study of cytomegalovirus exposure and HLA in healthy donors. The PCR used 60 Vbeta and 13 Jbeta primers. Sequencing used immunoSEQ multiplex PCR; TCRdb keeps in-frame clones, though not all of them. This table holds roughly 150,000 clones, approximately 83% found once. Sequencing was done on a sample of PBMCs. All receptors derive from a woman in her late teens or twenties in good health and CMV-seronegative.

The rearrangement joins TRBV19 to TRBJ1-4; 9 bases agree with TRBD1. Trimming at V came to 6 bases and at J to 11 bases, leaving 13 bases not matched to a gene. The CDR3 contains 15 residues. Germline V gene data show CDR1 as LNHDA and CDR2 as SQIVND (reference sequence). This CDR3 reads CASRSPGQGSGKLFF. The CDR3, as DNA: TGTGCCAGTAGATCGCCGGGACAGGGATCGGGGAAACTGTTTTTT.

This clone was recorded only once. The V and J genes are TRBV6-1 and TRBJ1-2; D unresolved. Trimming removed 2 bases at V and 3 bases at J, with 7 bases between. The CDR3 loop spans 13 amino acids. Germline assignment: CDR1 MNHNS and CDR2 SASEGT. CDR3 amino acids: CASSEQVDYGYTF. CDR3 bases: TGTGCCAGCAGTGAACAGGTGGACTATGGCTACACCTTC.

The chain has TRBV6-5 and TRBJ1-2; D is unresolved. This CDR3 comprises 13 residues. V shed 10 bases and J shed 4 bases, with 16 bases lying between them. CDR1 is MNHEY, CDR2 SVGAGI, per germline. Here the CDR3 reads CATRTPGPYGYTF. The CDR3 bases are TGTGCCACCCGAACCCCAGGCCCCTATGGCTACACCTTC.

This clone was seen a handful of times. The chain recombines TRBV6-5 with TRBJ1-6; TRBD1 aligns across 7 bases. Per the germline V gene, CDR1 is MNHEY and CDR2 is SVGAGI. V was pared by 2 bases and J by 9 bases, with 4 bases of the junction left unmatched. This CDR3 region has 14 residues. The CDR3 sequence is CASSYSTGASPLHF. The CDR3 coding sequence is TGTGCCAGCAGTTACAGTACAGGGGCTTCACCCCTCCACTTT.

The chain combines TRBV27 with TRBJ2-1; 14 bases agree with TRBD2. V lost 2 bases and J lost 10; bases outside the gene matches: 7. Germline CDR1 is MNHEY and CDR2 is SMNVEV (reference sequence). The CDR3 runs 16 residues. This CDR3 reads CASSLRLAGGLLEQFF. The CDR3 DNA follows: TGTGCCAGCAGTTTAAGACTAGCGGGGGGGCTTTTAGAGCAGTTCTTC.

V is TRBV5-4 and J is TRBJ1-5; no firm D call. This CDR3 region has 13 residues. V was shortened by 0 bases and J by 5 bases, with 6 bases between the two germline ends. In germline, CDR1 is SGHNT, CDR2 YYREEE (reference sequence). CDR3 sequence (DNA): TGTGCCAGCAGCTTGGACCGAGATCAGCCCCAGCATTTT. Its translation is CASSLDRDQPQHF.

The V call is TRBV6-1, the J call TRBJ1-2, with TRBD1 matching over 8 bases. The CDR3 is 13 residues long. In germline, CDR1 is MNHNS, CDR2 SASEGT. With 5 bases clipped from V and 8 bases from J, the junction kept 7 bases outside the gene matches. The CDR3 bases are TGTGCCAGCAGTTTGGACAGGGTTGAAGGCTACACCTTC. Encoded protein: CASSLDRVEGYTF.

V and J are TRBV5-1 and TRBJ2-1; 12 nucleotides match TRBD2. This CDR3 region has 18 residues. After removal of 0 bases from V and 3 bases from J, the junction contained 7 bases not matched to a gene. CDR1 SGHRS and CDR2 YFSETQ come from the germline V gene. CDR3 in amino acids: CASSLGEGLAGIYNEQFF. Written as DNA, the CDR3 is TGCGCCAGCAGCTTGGGGGAAGGACTAGCGGGGATCTACAATGAGCAGTTCTTC.

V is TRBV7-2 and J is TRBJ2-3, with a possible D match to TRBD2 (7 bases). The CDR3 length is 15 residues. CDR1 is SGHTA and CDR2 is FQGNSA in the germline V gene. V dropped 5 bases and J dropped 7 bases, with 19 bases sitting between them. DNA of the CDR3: TGTGCCAGCAGCCCTGAACGTGGGGGGGCAAATACGCAGTATTTT. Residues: CASSPERGGANTQYF.

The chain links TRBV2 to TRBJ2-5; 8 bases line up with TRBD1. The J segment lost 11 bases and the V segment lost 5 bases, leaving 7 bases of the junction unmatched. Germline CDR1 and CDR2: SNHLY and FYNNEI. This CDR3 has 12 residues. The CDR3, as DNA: TGTGCCAGCAGTTCTCAGGGGGCTGGGCAGTACTTC. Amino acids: CASSSQGAGQYF.

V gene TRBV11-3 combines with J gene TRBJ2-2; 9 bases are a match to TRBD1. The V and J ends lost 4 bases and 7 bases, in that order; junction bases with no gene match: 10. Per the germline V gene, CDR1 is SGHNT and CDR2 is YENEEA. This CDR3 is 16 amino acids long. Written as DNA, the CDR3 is TGTGCCAGCAGCTCCTCCGGGACAGGGTTGGGCGGGGAGCTGTTTTTT. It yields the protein CASSSSGTGLGGELFF.

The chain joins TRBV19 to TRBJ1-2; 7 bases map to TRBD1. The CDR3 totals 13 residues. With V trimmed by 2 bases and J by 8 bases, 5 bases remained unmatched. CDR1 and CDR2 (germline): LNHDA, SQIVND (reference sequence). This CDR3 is CASSISQGSGYTF. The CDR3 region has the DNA TGTGCCAGTAGTATATCACAGGGGAGCGGCTACACCTTC. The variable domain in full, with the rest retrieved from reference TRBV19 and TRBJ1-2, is DGGITQSPKYLFRKEGQNVTLSCEQNLNHDAMYWYRQDPGQGLRLIYYSQIVNDFQKGDIAEGYSVSREKKESFPLTVTSAQKNPTAFYLCASSISQGSGYTFGSGTRLTVV.

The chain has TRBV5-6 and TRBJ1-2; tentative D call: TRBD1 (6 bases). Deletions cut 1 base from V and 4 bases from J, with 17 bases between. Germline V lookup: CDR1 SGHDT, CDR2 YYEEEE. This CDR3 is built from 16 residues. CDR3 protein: CASSLLQGTPLYGYTF. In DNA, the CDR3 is TGTGCCAGCAGCTTGCTTCAGGGGACGCCCCTCTATGGCTACACCTTC. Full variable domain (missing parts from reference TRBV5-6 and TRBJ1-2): DAGVTQSPTHLIKTRGQQVTLRCSPKSGHDTVSWYQQALGQGPQFIFQYYEEEERQRGNFPDRFSGHQFPNYSSELNVNALLLGDSALYLCASSLLQGTPLYGYTFGSGTRLTVV.

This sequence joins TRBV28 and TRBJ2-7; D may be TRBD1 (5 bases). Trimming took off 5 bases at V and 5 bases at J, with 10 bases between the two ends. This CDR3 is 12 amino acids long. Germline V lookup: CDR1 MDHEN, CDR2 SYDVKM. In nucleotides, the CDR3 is TGTGCCAGCAGTCCCGGACACGACGAGCAGTACTTC. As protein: CASSPGHDEQYF. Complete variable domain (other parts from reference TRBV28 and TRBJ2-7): DVKVTQSSRYLVKRTGEKVFLECVQDMDHENMFWYRQDPGLGLRLIYFSYDVKMKEKGDIPEGYSVSREKKERFSLILESASTNQTSMYLCASSPGHDEQYFGPGTRLTVT.

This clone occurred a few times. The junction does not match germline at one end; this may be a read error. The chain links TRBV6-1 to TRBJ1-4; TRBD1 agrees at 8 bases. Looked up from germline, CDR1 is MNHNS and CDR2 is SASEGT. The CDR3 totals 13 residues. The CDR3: CASSEWDRTEAVF. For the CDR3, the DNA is TGTGCCAGCAGTGAATGGGACAGGACTGAAGCTGTTTTT.

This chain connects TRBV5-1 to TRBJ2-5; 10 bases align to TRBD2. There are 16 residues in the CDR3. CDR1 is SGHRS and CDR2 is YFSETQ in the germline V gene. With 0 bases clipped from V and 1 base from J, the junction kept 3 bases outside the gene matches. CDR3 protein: CASSLALAGAQETQYF. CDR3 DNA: TGCGCCAGCAGCTTGGCCCTAGCGGGGGCCCAAGAGACCCAGTACTTC.

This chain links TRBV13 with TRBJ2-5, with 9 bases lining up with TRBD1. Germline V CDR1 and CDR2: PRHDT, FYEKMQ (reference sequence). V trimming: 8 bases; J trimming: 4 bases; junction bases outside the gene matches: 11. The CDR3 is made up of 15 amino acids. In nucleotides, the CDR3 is TGTGCCAGCGGACCGGGACAGGGCCCTCCAGAGACCCAGTACTTC. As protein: CASGPGQGPPETQYF.

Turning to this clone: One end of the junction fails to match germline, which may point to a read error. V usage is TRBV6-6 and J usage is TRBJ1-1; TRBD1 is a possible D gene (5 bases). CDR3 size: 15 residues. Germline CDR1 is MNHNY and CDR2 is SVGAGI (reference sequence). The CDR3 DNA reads TGTGCCATCAGTGAGTTGGGGCAGACTAGCACTGAAGCTTTCTTT. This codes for CAISELGQTSTEAFF.

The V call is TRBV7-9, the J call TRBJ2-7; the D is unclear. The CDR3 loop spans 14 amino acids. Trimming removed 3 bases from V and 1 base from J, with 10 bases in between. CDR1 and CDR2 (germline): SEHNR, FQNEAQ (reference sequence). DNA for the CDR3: TGTGCCAGCAGCTTGACGGCGGAGTCCTACGAGCAGTACTTC. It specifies CASSLTAESYEQYF.

CDR3 nucleotides: TGCAGCGTTGAAAGAACGGACAGGGGGCTGGGCGGGGAGCTGTTTTTT. Residues: CSVERTDRGLGGELFF. V is TRBV29-1 and J is TRBJ2-2; TRBD1 matches 11 bases. The germline CDR1 and CDR2 sequences are SQVTM and ANQGSEA. V lost 2 bases to trimming and J lost 7 bases; unmatched junction nucleotides: 9. The CDR3 contains 16 residues.

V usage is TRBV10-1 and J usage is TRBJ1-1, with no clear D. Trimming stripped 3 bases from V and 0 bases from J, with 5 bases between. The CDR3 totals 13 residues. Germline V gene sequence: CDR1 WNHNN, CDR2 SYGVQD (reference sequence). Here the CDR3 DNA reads TGCGCCAGCAGTGACCAGGTGAACACTGAAGCTTTCTTT. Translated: CASSDQVNTEAFF.

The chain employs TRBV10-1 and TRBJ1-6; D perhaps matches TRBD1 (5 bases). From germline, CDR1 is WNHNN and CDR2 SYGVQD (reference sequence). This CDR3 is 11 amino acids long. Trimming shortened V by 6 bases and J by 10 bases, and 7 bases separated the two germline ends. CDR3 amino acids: CASRGGSPLHF. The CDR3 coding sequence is TGCGCCAGCAGGGGGGGATCACCCCTCCACTTT.

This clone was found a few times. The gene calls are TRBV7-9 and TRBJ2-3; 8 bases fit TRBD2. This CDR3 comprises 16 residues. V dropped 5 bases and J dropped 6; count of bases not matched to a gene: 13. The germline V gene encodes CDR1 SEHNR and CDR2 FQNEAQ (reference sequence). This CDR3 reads CASSLLAGSPSDTQYF. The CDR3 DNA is TGTGCCAGCAGCCTTTTAGCGGGGTCTCCCTCCGATACGCAGTATTTT. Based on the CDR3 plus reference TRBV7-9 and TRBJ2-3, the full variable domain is DTGVSQNPRHKITKRGQNVTFRCDPISEHNRLYWYRQTLGQGPEFLTYFQNEAQLEKSRLLSDRFSAERPKGSFSTLEIQRTEQGDSAMYLCASSLLAGSPSDTQYFGPGTRLTVL.

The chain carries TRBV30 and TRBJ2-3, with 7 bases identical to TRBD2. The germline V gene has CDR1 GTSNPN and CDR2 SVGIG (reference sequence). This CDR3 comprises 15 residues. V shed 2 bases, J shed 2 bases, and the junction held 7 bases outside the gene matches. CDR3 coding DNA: TGTGCCTGGAGTATAGCGGGCGGGCCCACAGATACGCAGTATTTT. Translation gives CAWSIAGGPTDTQYF. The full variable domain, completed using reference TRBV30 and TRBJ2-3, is SQTIHQWPATLVQPVGSPLSLECTVEGTSNPNLYWYRQAAGRGLQLLFYSVGIGQISSEVPQNLSASRPQDRQFILSSKKLLLSDSGFYLCAWSIAGGPTDTQYFGPGTRLTVL.

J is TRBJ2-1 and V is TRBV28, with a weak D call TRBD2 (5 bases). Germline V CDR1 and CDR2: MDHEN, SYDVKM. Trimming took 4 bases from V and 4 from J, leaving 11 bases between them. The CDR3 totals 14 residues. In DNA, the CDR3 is TGTGCCAGCAGTTCCGGACTGAGATACAATGAGCAGTTCTTC. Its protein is CASSSGLRYNEQFF.

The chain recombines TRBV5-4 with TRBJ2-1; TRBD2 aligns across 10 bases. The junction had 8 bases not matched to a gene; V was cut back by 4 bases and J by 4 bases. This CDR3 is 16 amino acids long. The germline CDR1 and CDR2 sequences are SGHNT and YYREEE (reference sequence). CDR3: CASSKGPSGGYNEQFF. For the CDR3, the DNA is TGTGCCAGCAGCAAGGGTCCTAGCGGGGGATACAATGAGCAGTTCTTC.

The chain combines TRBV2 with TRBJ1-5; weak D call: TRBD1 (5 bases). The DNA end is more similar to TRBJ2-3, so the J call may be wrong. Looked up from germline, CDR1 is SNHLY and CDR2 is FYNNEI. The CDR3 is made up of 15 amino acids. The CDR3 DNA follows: TGTGCCAGCAGTCTAGACAGATATAGCAATCAGCCCCAGTATTTT. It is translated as CASSLDRYSNQPQYF.